This passage covers 10 T cell receptor beta chains from one sample sequenced in a study of cytomegalovirus exposure and HLA in healthy donors. Both 60 Vbeta primers and 13 Jbeta primers went into the PCR. Sequencing was performed with immunoSEQ multiplex PCR; in TCRdb, only in-frame clones are kept and a portion is missing. This table holds 150,000 or so clones, about 76% found once. Sequencing was done on a sample of PBMCs. The receptors derive from a female donor in good health and CMV-seronegative.

In regard to this clone: One end of the junction does not line up with germline, which may come from a read error. The chain links TRBV16 to TRBJ2-3; 7 bases match TRBD1. Germline values: CDR1 KGHSY, CDR2 FQNENV. CDR3 length: 14 residues. The chain's CDR3 is CASSQQGRTDTQYF. CDR3 bases: TGTGCCAGCAGTCAACAGGGGCGCACGGATACGCAGTATTTT. The full variable domain, in which reference TRBV16 and TRBJ2-3 provide the parts outside the CDR3, is GEEVAQTPKHLVRGEGQKAKLYCAPIKGHSYVFWYQQVLKNEFKFLISFQNENVFDETGMPKERFSAKCLPNSPCSLEIQATKLEDSAVYFCASSQQGRTDTQYFGPGTRLTVL.

This sequence joins TRBV7-9 and TRBJ2-5; the D is unclear. Germline lookup yields CDR1 SEHNR and CDR2 FQNEAQ (reference sequence). CDR3 length equals 12 residues. Trimming stripped 2 bases from V and 4 bases from J, with 5 bases between. The CDR3 DNA is TGTGCCAGCAGCTTATTTAGAGAGACCCAGTACTTC. Its translation: CASSLFRETQYF.

The CDR3 loop is CASSSDRGSNQPQHF. The CDR3 DNA reads as TGTGCCAGCAGCTCGGACAGGGGCAGCAATCAGCCCCAGCATTTT. J is TRBJ1-5 and V is TRBV6-5; the match to TRBD1 covers 9 bases. Losses at the gene ends were 6 bases for V and 1 base for J; bases not matched to a gene: 4. Germline V gene data show CDR1 as MNHEY and CDR2 as SVGAGI. The CDR3 loop spans 15 amino acids.

The CDR3 spells CASSSTGVPGANVLTF. The CDR3, as DNA: TGTGCCAGCAGCTCCACAGGGGTGCCTGGGGCCAACGTCCTGACTTTC. The rearrangement links TRBV9 to TRBJ2-6; 7 bases fit TRBD1. V was clipped by 4 bases and J by 2 bases; unmatched bases: 6. The CDR3 sequence is 16 residues long. CDR1 is SGDLS, CDR2 YYNGEE, per germline.

This rearrangement joins TRBV5-1 to TRBJ2-5; TRBD2 matches 8 bases. V lost 4 bases, J lost 7 bases, and 15 bases stayed unmatched. The CDR3 extends over 16 amino acids. Germline V gene data show CDR1 as SGHRS and CDR2 as YFSETQ. The CDR3 DNA reads as TGCGCCAGCAGCCTAATGGGCAGCGGGAGTGGGGGGACCCAGTACTTC. As protein: CASSLMGSGSGGTQYF.

This clone has only one observation. The chain couples TRBV27 to TRBJ1-5, with 8 bases identical to TRBD1. This CDR3 contains 15 residues. Germline V gives CDR1 MNHEY, CDR2 SMNVEV (reference sequence). J lost 5 bases, V lost 5 bases, and 8 bases had no gene match. The CDR3 sequence: CASSPQTGVYQPQHF. CDR3 nucleotide sequence: TGTGCCAGCAGTCCCCAGACAGGGGTGTATCAGCCCCAGCATTTT.

In its sample, this clone was seen once. The V and J genes are TRBV10-3 and TRBJ2-7, with D possibly TRBD2 on 5 matching bases. Trimming removed 5 bases at V and 5 bases at J, with 16 bases between. Germline CDR1 ENHRY, CDR2 SYGVKD. The CDR3 runs 14 residues. The CDR3 nucleotides read TGTGCCATCAGTAGCTCTCTAGCTCCCCACGAGCAGTACTTC. Its translation is CAISSSLAPHEQYF.

The rearrangement links TRBV6-5 to TRBJ1-1, with D unresolved. The CDR3 contains 13 residues. Between the trimmed V and J ends, which lost 0 bases and 3 bases, there was a span of 5 bases. Germline lookup yields CDR1 MNHEY and CDR2 SVGAGI. CDR3 residues: CASSYSTDTEAFF. For the CDR3, the DNA is TGTGCCAGCAGTTACTCCACGGACACTGAAGCTTTCTTT.

This rearrangement joins TRBV19 to TRBJ1-1; 7 positions agree with TRBD1. Germline V gene sequence: CDR1 LNHDA, CDR2 SQIVND (reference sequence). J lost 0 bases, V lost 6 bases, and 7 bases had no gene match. The CDR3 has 15 residues. CDR3 coding DNA: TGTGCCAGTAGGATTAGGACAGGTTTGAACACTGAAGCTTTCTTT. Its protein is CASRIRTGLNTEAFF.

The chain is built from TRBV30 and TRBJ1-6; 10 nucleotides agree with TRBD1. Germline values: CDR1 GTSNPN, CDR2 SVGIG (reference sequence). This CDR3 comprises 16 residues. V lost 3 bases to trimming and J lost 6 bases; unmatched junction nucleotides: 8. The CDR3 loop is CAWRGGTGDPNSPLHF. CDR3 DNA: TGTGCCTGGAGAGGTGGGACAGGGGACCCTAATTCACCCCTCCACTTT. The whole variable domain, filled in from reference TRBV30 and TRBJ1-6, reads SQTIHQWPATLVQPVGSPLSLECTVEGTSNPNLYWYRQAAGRGLQLLFYSVGIGQISSEVPQNLSASRPQDRQFILSSKKLLLSDSGFYLCAWRGGTGDPNSPLHFGNGTRLTVT.